The 12 T cell receptor beta chains below all came from one sample that was sequenced in a study of cytomegalovirus exposure and HLA in healthy donors. Use of 60 Vbeta and 13 Jbeta primers characterized the PCR. The data were produced by immunoSEQ multiplex PCR, yet TCRdb's version contains in-frame clones alone and is incomplete. Of about 120,000 clones listed, around 66% are singletons. The sequenced material came from PBMCs. The receptors here all came from a young man in good health and CMV-seronegative.

This clone has more than one count but fewer than ten. V gene TRBV2 combines with J gene TRBJ2-1, with D possibly TRBD2 on 7 matching bases. The CDR3 has 14 residues. CDR1 is SNHLY and CDR2 is FYNNEI in the germline V gene. Deletions cut 7 bases from V and 8 bases from J, with 18 bases between. Here the CDR3 reads CASTNKGGWDEQFF. CDR3 in DNA: TGTGCCAGCACCAACAAGGGGGGGTGGGATGAGCAGTTCTTC.

This clone was recorded a few times. The chain employs TRBV6-1 and TRBJ1-1, with D perhaps matching TRBD1 (5 bases). The germline V gene has CDR1 MNHNS and CDR2 SASEGT. The CDR3 extends over 14 amino acids. Trimming stripped 6 bases from V and 5 bases from J, with 16 bases between. The CDR3 spells CASRGGKGYTEAFF. The CDR3 region has the DNA TGTGCCAGCAGGGGGGGTAAGGGATATACTGAAGCTTTCTTT.

This chain joins TRBV18 and TRBJ1-1, with D possibly TRBD1 on 5 matching bases. Trimming removed 4 bases from V and 9 bases from J, with 12 bases in between. This CDR3 has 12 residues. Germline V gene data show CDR1 as KGHSH and CDR2 as LQKENI. The CDR3 protein is CASSLEGEKAFF. The CDR3 coding sequence is TGTGCCAGCTCACTCGAAGGGGAAAAAGCTTTCTTT.

Points on this clone: A read error may produce the germline difference seen at one junction end. The CDR3: CASSVKSPLF. For the CDR3, the DNA is TGTGCCAGCTCCGTAAAAAGCCCCCTTTTT. The chain has TRBV27 and TRBJ1-4; D uncertain. CDR1 and CDR2 from the germline V gene are MNHEY and SMNVEV (reference sequence). This CDR3 spans 10 amino acids.

The chain combines TRBV6-5 with TRBJ2-7; 9 nucleotides line up with TRBD1. CDR3 length: 14 residues. Per germline, CDR1 MNHEY and CDR2 SVGAGI. The V and J ends lost 6 bases and 4 bases, in that order; junction bases with no gene match: 7. Written as DNA, the CDR3 is TGTGCCAGCAGACTACAGGGGGCGGAGTACGAGCAGTACTTC. Protein product: CASRLQGAEYEQYF.

The genes are TRBV7-9 and TRBJ2-5; D is undetermined. The length of the CDR3 is 13 residues. V was pared by 0 bases and J by 5 bases, with 7 bases between. Germline V gene data show CDR1 as SEHNR and CDR2 as FQNEAQ (reference sequence). The CDR3 DNA is TGTGCCAGCAGCTTAGCTGGTCGGGAGACCCAGTACTTC. It yields the protein CASSLAGRETQYF.

The genes are TRBV28 and TRBJ2-2; 12 nucleotides align to TRBD1. Germline CDR1 and CDR2: MDHEN and SYDVKM. The CDR3 consists of 15 residues. Trimming cost V 6 bases and J 7 bases; bases outside gene matches: 6. Here the CDR3 reads CASRAGTGGVGELFF. The CDR3 coding sequence is TGTGCCAGCAGAGCCGGGACAGGGGGCGTCGGGGAGCTGTTTTTT.

V gene TRBV5-4 combines with J gene TRBJ1-1, with TRBD1 as a possible D gene (5 bases). The CDR3 has 15 residues. The germline gives CDR1 SGHNT, CDR2 YYREEE (reference sequence). The V and J ends lost 0 bases and 1 base respectively, with 10 bases between them. This chain's CDR3 is CASSLAGRANTEAFF. Written as DNA, the CDR3 is TGTGCCAGCAGCTTGGCCGGCAGGGCGAACACTGAAGCTTTCTTT. The complete variable domain, with remaining parts taken from reference TRBV5-4 and TRBJ1-1, reads ETGVTQSPTHLIKTRGQQVTLRCSSQSGHNTVSWYQQALGQGPQFIFQYYREEENGRGNFPPRFSGLQFPNYSSELNVNALELDDSALYLCASSLAGRANTEAFFGQGTRLTVV.

The gene calls are TRBV7-9 and TRBJ2-7; 9 nucleotides match TRBD2. This CDR3 spans 16 amino acids. Germline trimming cut 2 bases from V and 0 bases from J; bases unmatched to any gene: 5. The germline V gene has CDR1 SEHNR and CDR2 FQNEAQ (reference sequence). The CDR3 spells CASSLKRGGASYEQYF. Written as DNA, the CDR3 is TGTGCCAGCAGCTTAAAACGCGGGGGGGCCTCCTACGAGCAGTACTTC.

This clone occurred a few times. The chain combines TRBV25-1 with TRBJ2-1, with no clear D. From germline, CDR1 is MGHDK and CDR2 SYGVNS. Between the trimmed V and J ends, which lost 1 base and 3 bases, there was a span of 10 bases. The length of the CDR3 is 15 residues. Here the CDR3 DNA reads TGTGCCAGCAGTGAATGGTCCGCCGGCTACAATGAGCAGTTCTTC. Protein: CASSEWSAGYNEQFF.

This chain links TRBV19 with TRBJ1-5; TRBD1 is a possible D gene (5 bases). The V end was cut by 5 bases, the J end by 4 bases, with 12 bases between. Germline V gene lookup returns CDR1 LNHDA and CDR2 SQIVND (reference sequence). The CDR3 sequence is 14 residues long. CDR3 sequence (DNA): TGTGCCAGTAGTTCGGGACTATTAAATCAGCCCCAGCATTTT. Translation gives CASSSGLLNQPQHF. The full variable domain, its missing parts supplied by reference TRBV19 and TRBJ1-5, is DGGITQSPKYLFRKEGQNVTLSCEQNLNHDAMYWYRQDPGQGLRLIYYSQIVNDFQKGDIAEGYSVSREKKESFPLTVTSAQKNPTAFYLCASSSGLLNQPQHFGDGTRLSIL.

The V gene is TRBV19, the J gene TRBJ2-7; maybe TRBD2 (5 bases). CDR3 size: 14 residues. Germline CDR1 is LNHDA and CDR2 is SQIVND (reference sequence). Trimming removed 6 bases from V and 5 bases from J, with 17 bases in between. CDR3 loop: CASSPVAGQNEQYF. The CDR3 DNA sequence: TGTGCCAGTAGCCCCGTGGCGGGCCAAAACGAGCAGTACTTC.